This T cell receptor (beta chain) was captured in a study of early stage breast cancer tumors. In the study overall: ER+/PR+/HER2- status applied to about 70% of the 16 invasive breast tumors. Around 10-fold was the mean read coverage per sample.

The sample holds one count of this clone. Libraries were prepared by immunoSEQ multiplex PCR; TCRdb keeps only in-frame clonotypes and omits some of them. The sample comprises about 21,000 clones, about three quarters of which are singletons, and about 30% rests with the top ten. The clonotype originates from a person aged 55-75 years with breast cancer. The specimen sequenced was blood.

The CDR3 DNA is TGTGCCAGCAGTTTATCCAGGGTTAATGGCTACACCTTC. The encoded protein is CASSLSRVNGYTF. J is TRBJ1-2 and V is TRBV27, with D tentatively TRBD1 (5 bases). The CDR3 loop spans 13 amino acids. V lost 0 bases, J lost 6 bases, and 8 bases lay in between. Per germline, CDR1 MNHEY and CDR2 SMNVEV (reference sequence).